Each of the 32 T cell receptor beta chains below was sequenced from the same sample in a study of blood T cell repertoires in COVID-19. Produced via immunoSEQ multiplex PCR; TCRdb's table is partial and in-frame only. The sample lists some 300,000 clones, nearly 90% seen once, with 1% in the top ten. The specimen sequenced was peripheral blood. All receptors derive from a woman aged 35 to 49 with COVID-19, enrolled during active disease.

J is TRBJ2-1 and V is TRBV9, with D perhaps matching TRBD2 (6 bases). There are 16 residues in the CDR3. Germline V CDR1 and CDR2: SGDLS, YYNGEE. Trimming took off 4 bases at V and 0 bases at J, with 14 bases between the two ends. The CDR3 sequence: CASSKGGISSYNEQFF. In nucleotides, the CDR3 is TGTGCCAGCAGCAAGGGAGGAATCAGCTCCTACAATGAGCAGTTCTTC.

The V call is TRBV11-2, the J call TRBJ2-5; 7 bases are a match to TRBD1. CDR1 is SGHAT, CDR2 FQNNGV, per germline. This CDR3 is built from 15 residues. J gave up 5 bases and V 5 bases, and 11 bases lay outside the gene matches. The CDR3: CASSPNTGVGETQYF. CDR3 nucleotide sequence: TGTGCCAGCAGCCCGAACACAGGGGTCGGGGAGACCCAGTACTTC.

The chain joins TRBV2 to TRBJ2-3; TRBD2 matches at 14 bases. After removal of 5 bases from V and 1 base from J, the junction contained 5 bases not matched to a gene. Germline lookup yields CDR1 SNHLY and CDR2 FYNNEI. CDR3 length: 17 residues. The CDR3 protein is CASSPGTSGRGTDTQYF. The CDR3 DNA reads as TGTGCCAGCAGTCCCGGGACTAGCGGGAGAGGCACAGATACGCAGTATTTT.

Remarks on this clone: An end of the junction does not agree with germline; a read error may underlie this. J is TRBJ1-1 and V is TRBV7-7; 9 nucleotides align to TRBD1. Germline CDR1 reads SSHAT; CDR2 reads FNYEAQ (reference sequence). The CDR3 totals 15 residues. The CDR3 bases are TGTGCTAGCAGCCCTCTGGACAGGGGAGGGACTGAAGCTTTCTTT. Amino acids: CASSPLDRGGTEAFF.

The chain is built from TRBV29-1 and TRBJ1-5; weak D call: TRBD1 (5 bases). This CDR3 is 14 amino acids long. Germline loops: CDR1 SQVTM, CDR2 ANQGSEA. The V and J ends lost 4 bases and 2 bases respectively, with 12 bases between them. The CDR3 here is CSVGTGSGNQPQHF. In nucleotides, the CDR3 is TGCAGCGTTGGCACAGGTTCTGGCAATCAGCCCCAGCATTTT.

The chain is built from TRBV28 and TRBJ2-4; the D is unclear. CDR3 size: 12 residues. V lost 5 bases, J lost 7 bases, and 9 bases lay in between. The V gene's germline CDR1 is MDHEN and CDR2 SYDVKM. CDR3 region: CASSTLGNIQYF. The DNA of the CDR3 is TGTGCCAGCAGTACCCTCGGGAACATTCAGTACTTC.

The rearrangement joins TRBV18 to TRBJ1-2; 8 nucleotides agree with TRBD1. Trimming at V came to 5 bases and at J to 5 bases, leaving 7 bases not matched to a gene. The CDR3 length is 14 residues. Germline CDR1 reads KGHSH; CDR2 reads LQKENI. The CDR3 region has the DNA TGTGCCAGCTCAAAGGGACAGGAAGTTTATGGCTACACCTTC. Its protein product is CASSKGQEVYGYTF. The full variable domain, in which reference TRBV18 and TRBJ1-2 provide the parts outside the CDR3, is NAGVMQNPRHLVRRRGQEARLRCSPMKGHSHVYWYRQLPEEGLKFMVYLQKENIIDESGMPKERFSAEFPKEGPSILRIQQVVRGDSAAYFCASSKGQEVYGYTFGSGTRLTVV.

This clone was found once. This rearrangement joins TRBV27 to TRBJ2-3; TRBD2 might be the D (5 bases). The V gene's germline CDR1 is MNHEY and CDR2 SMNVEV (reference sequence). The CDR3 has 17 amino acids. The V gene lost 6 bases and the J gene lost 8 bases, with 27 bases spanning the gap. As DNA, the CDR3 is TGTGCCAGCAGGAGCTTCGAAACTAGTCGGGCCGAGGGTACGCAGTATTTT. Its protein is CASRSFETSRAEGTQYF.

This clone was found once. The chain is built from TRBV28 and TRBJ1-2; 11 bases map to TRBD1. CDR1 is MDHEN, CDR2 SYDVKM, per germline. The V segment lost 4 bases and the J segment 1 base; nucleotides outside the gene matches: 5. This CDR3 has 16 residues. The CDR3 protein is CASSSPGQGGNYGYTF. In nucleotides, the CDR3 is TGTGCCAGCAGTTCACCGGGACAGGGGGGTAACTATGGCTACACCTTC.

CDR3 in amino acids: CASSLGEDARSTEAFF. The CDR3 DNA follows: TGTGCCAGCAGCTTAGGGGAGGACGCTCGGAGTACTGAAGCTTTCTTT. The chain links TRBV7-9 to TRBJ1-1; D is uncertain. Germline values: CDR1 SEHNR, CDR2 FQNEAQ (reference sequence). The CDR3 totals 16 residues. The germline V and J ends were trimmed by 1 base and 5 bases, with 17 bases remaining between them.

The rearrangement joins TRBV12-3 or TRBV12-4 to TRBJ1-6; TRBD1 is a possible D gene (5 bases). This CDR3 has 13 residues. The V and J ends lost 7 bases and 6 bases respectively, with 10 bases between them. The CDR3 bases are TGTGCCAGCACCCGGGGGGGTAATTCACCCCTCCACTTT. Translating it yields CASTRGGNSPLHF.

This chain joins TRBV5-1 and TRBJ2-1; TRBD2 is a possible D gene (6 bases). The CDR3 is made up of 11 amino acids. Germline values: CDR1 SGHRS, CDR2 YFSETQ. With 3 bases removed from V and 9 bases from J, the gap between germline ends came to 7 bases. In DNA, the CDR3 is TGCGCCAGCAGCTCGCGGGGTGAGCAGTTCTTC. Its protein product is CASSSRGEQFF.

The V call is TRBV9, the J call TRBJ1-2; D unresolved. The germline CDR1 and CDR2 sequences are SGDLS and YYNGEE. The ends were cut back, 3 bases at V and 4 bases at J, with 19 bases in the middle. The CDR3 runs 16 residues. In DNA, the CDR3 is TGTGCCAGCAGCGCGCGAACTTCAGGTTTTGCCTATGGCTACACCTTC. It yields the protein CASSARTSGFAYGYTF.

The J gene is TRBJ2-7, the V gene TRBV6-1; TRBD2 agrees at 10 bases. Germline CDR1 is MNHNS and CDR2 is SASEGT. The trim removed 2 bases at V and 6 bases at J, leaving 1 base unmatched. The CDR3 runs to 13 residues. CDR3 DNA sequence: TGTGCCAGCAGTGAACTAGCGGGAGCCGAGCAGTACTTC. This sequence encodes CASSELAGAEQYF.

This chain's CDR3 is CASSLLRSEAFF. CDR3 in DNA: TGTGCCAGCAGCTTGTTACGGTCTGAAGCTTTCTTT. The chain employs TRBV7-9 and TRBJ1-1; no reliable D call. This CDR3 region has 12 residues. V was shortened by 3 bases and J by 6 bases, with 8 bases between the two germline ends. Germline lookup yields CDR1 SEHNR and CDR2 FQNEAQ (reference sequence).

The gene calls are TRBV7-2 and TRBJ2-1, with 11 bases that match TRBD2. This CDR3 region has 16 residues. Losses at the gene ends were 7 bases for V and 5 bases for J; bases not matched to a gene: 10. Germline CDR1 SGHTA, CDR2 FQGNSA. In DNA, the CDR3 is TGTGCCAGCACACCTGGGAGGGGACTAGCGGACAATGAGCAGTTCTTC. Its translation is CASTPGRGLADNEQFF.

V is TRBV7-2 and J is TRBJ1-5; maybe TRBD1 (5 bases). Germline lookup yields CDR1 SGHTA and CDR2 FQGNSA. The V gene lost 4 bases and the J gene lost 0 bases, with 7 bases spanning the gap. The CDR3 runs to 14 residues. The CDR3 protein is CASSSGYSNQPQHF. CDR3 nucleotides: TGTGCCAGCAGCTCAGGGTATAGCAATCAGCCCCAGCATTTT.

V and J are TRBV5-4 and TRBJ2-7, with D perhaps matching TRBD2 (6 bases). The CDR3 runs 15 residues. V was shortened by 4 bases and J by 3 bases, with 17 bases between the two germline ends. CDR1 SGHNT and CDR2 YYREEE come from the germline V gene (reference sequence). In DNA form, the CDR3 reads TGTGCCAGCAGCCCCCAGGGTCCGGGACTCTACGAGCAGTACTTC. Translation gives CASSPQGPGLYEQYF.

V is TRBV6-5 and J is TRBJ2-3, with 7 bases that match TRBD1. CDR1 is MNHEY and CDR2 is SVGAGI in the germline V gene. J gave up 1 base and V 8 bases, and 3 bases lay outside the gene matches. The CDR3 runs to 13 residues. This chain's CDR3 is CASRDSRTDTQYF. The CDR3 DNA sequence: TGTGCCAGCCGGGACAGCCGCACAGATACGCAGTATTTT.

The rearrangement uses TRBV9 and TRBJ2-7; D is perhaps TRBD2 (5 bases). The germline CDR1 and CDR2 sequences are SGDLS and YYNGEE. The germline V and J ends were trimmed by 3 bases and 5 bases, with 18 bases remaining between them. The length of the CDR3 is 15 residues. The CDR3 here is CASSGAPGTIHEQYF. Here the CDR3 DNA reads TGTGCCAGCAGCGGGGCGCCGGGAACTATCCACGAGCAGTACTTC.

This sequence joins TRBV27 and TRBJ2-7, with TRBD2 matching over 10 bases. CDR3 length equals 14 residues. In germline, CDR1 is MNHEY, CDR2 SMNVEV (reference sequence). The trim removed 2 bases at V and 3 bases at J, leaving 1 base unmatched. CDR3: CASSLLAGDYEQYF. In nucleotides, the CDR3 is TGTGCCAGCAGTTTACTAGCGGGGGACTACGAGCAGTACTTC.

This clone occurred once. The CDR3 nucleotides are TGTGCCAGCAGAGCAGGGACTAGCGGGTTGAGCTCCTACGAGCAGTACTTC. It translates to CASRAGTSGLSSYEQYF. The chain couples TRBV5-4 to TRBJ2-7, with 12 bases aligning to TRBD2. The CDR3 has 17 residues. Germline lookup yields CDR1 SGHNT and CDR2 YYREEE (reference sequence). The junction had 9 bases not matched to a gene; V was cut back by 5 bases and J by 0 bases.

The chain joins TRBV5-4 to TRBJ2-3; D possibly corresponds to TRBD2 (6 bases). Trimming left V 4 bases short and J 4 bases short, with 19 bases between. The CDR3 runs 16 residues. Germline V gives CDR1 SGHNT, CDR2 YYREEE (reference sequence). CDR3 in amino acids: CASSRGGGNLADTQYF. CDR3 nucleotides: TGTGCCAGCAGCCGTGGTGGCGGGAATCTTGCAGATACGCAGTATTTT.

CDR3 region: CASSARLAGDTDTQYF. CDR3 DNA: TGTGCCAGCAGCGCCCGACTAGCGGGGGACACAGATACGCAGTATTTT. The V call is TRBV9, the J call TRBJ2-3; 12 bases are a match to TRBD2. J gave up 2 bases and V 3 bases, and 4 bases lay outside the gene matches. Germline assignment: CDR1 SGDLS and CDR2 YYNGEE. CDR3 length: 16 residues.

CDR3 sequence: CASSYSAGGTEAFF. CDR3 DNA: TGTGCCAGCAGTTACTCGGCGGGCGGCACTGAAGCTTTCTTT. The genes are TRBV6-5 and TRBJ1-1; no definite D call. Trimming removed 0 bases at V and 4 bases at J, with 9 bases between. The CDR3 consists of 14 residues. The V gene's germline CDR1 is MNHEY and CDR2 SVGAGI.

Of note for this clone: This CDR3 is also generated by other DNA sequences in the sample. The chain links TRBV7-9 to TRBJ1-1; the D is unclear. Germline V lookup: CDR1 SEHNR, CDR2 FQNEAQ (reference sequence). Trimming left V 1 base short and J 7 bases short, with 7 bases between. The CDR3 loop spans 12 amino acids. For the CDR3, the DNA is TGTGCCAGCAGCTTAGTTGGCAGTGAAGCTTTCTTT. Its protein is CASSLVGSEAFF.

The chain carries TRBV27 and TRBJ1-6; D is perhaps TRBD1 (5 bases). Deletions cut 6 bases from V and 0 bases from J, with 12 bases between. The germline gives CDR1 MNHEY, CDR2 SMNVEV (reference sequence). The length of the CDR3 is 16 residues. Here the CDR3 reads CASSIRTRSYNSPLHF. CDR3 coding DNA: TGTGCCAGCAGCATACGGACACGCTCCTATAATTCACCCCTCCACTTT.

The chain is built from TRBV4-3 and TRBJ1-2; 9 bases fit TRBD1. Unmatched junction bases numbered 7, after V lost 1 base and J lost 7 bases. The CDR3 sequence is 15 residues long. Germline V CDR1 and CDR2: LGHNA, YSLEER. The CDR3 coding sequence is TGCGCCAGCAGCCAAGCGGGACAGGGACTTAGTGGCTACACCTTC. As protein: CASSQAGQGLSGYTF.

This chain links TRBV7-8 with TRBJ2-2; D is perhaps TRBD1 (6 bases). V lost 5 bases and J lost 6, with 19 bases in between. The V gene's germline CDR1 is SGHVS and CDR2 FQNEAQ. The CDR3 is made up of 16 amino acids. CDR3 sequence (DNA): TGTGCCAGCAGCCCGGAAGAAATACAGGGCGCCGGGGAGCTGTTTTTT. Residues: CASSPEEIQGAGELFF. The complete variable domain, with remaining parts taken from reference TRBV7-8 and TRBJ2-2, reads GAGVSQSPRYKVAKRGQDVALRCDPISGHVSLFWYQQALGQGPEFLTYFQNEAQLDKSGLPSDRFFAERPEGSVSTLKIQRTQQEDSAVYLCASSPEEIQGAGELFFGEGSRLTVL.

This clone was seen a handful of times. V is TRBV28 and J is TRBJ1-3; D is perhaps TRBD1 (5 bases). V gave up 3 bases and J gave up 4 bases, with 10 bases separating them. The CDR3 has 14 amino acids. CDR1 and CDR2 (germline): MDHEN, SYDVKM. The CDR3, as DNA: TGTGCCAGCAGTTTCCAGGGAATAGGAAACACCATATATTTT. This codes for CASSFQGIGNTIYF.

This sequence joins TRBV7-9 and TRBJ1-1; TRBD1 is a possible D gene (5 bases). The CDR3 consists of 14 residues. CDR1 is SEHNR, CDR2 FQNEAQ, per germline (reference sequence). Deletions cut 1 base from V and 3 bases from J, with 9 bases between. In DNA form, the CDR3 reads TGTGCCAGCAGCTTAGTCTGGGGGGACACTGAAGCTTTCTTT. Encoded protein: CASSLVWGDTEAFF.

The chain employs TRBV7-9 and TRBJ2-7; TRBD1 matches 11 bases. The J segment lost 1 base and the V segment lost 6 bases, leaving 5 bases of the junction unmatched. Germline V CDR1 and CDR2: SEHNR, FQNEAQ (reference sequence). The CDR3 consists of 15 residues. The CDR3 here is CASSLGQGVSYEQYF. In DNA, the CDR3 is TGTGCCAGCAGTTTGGGACAGGGGGTATCCTACGAGCAGTACTTC.